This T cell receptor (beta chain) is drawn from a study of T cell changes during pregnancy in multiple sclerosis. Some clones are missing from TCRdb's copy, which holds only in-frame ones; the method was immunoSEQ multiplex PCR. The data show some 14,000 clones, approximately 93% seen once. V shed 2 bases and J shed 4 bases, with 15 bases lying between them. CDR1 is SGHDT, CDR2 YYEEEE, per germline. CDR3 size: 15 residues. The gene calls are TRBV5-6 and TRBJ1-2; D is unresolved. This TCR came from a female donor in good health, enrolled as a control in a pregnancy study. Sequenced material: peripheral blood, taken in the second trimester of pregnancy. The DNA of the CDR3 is TGTGCCAGCAGCTTCTCGGACTCACGGCTCTATGGCTACACCTTC. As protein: CASSFSDSRLYGYTF.